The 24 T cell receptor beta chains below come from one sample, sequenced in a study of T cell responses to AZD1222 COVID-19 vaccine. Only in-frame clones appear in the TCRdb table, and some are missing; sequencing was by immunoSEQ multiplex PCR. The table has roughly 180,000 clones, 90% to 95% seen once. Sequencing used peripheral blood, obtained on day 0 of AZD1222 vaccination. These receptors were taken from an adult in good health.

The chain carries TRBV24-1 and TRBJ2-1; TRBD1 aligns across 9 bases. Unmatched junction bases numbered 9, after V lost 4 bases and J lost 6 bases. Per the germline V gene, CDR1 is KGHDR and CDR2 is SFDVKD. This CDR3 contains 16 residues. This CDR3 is CATSEPGTGRPNEQFF. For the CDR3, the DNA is TGTGCCACCAGTGAGCCCGGGACAGGGCGACCCAATGAGCAGTTCTTC.

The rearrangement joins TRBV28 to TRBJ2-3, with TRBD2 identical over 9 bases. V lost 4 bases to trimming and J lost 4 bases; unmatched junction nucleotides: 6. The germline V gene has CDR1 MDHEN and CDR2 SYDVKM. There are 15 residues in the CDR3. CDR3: CASSSVGGRADTQYF. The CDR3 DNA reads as TGTGCCAGCAGTTCAGTGGGCGGGAGGGCAGATACGCAGTATTTT.

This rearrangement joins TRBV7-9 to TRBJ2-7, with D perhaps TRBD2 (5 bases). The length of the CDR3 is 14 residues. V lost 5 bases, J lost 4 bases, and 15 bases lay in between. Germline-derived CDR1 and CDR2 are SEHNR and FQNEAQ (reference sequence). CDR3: CASSPGRGFYEQYF. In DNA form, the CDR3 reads TGTGCCAGCAGCCCAGGACGGGGATTTTACGAGCAGTACTTC.

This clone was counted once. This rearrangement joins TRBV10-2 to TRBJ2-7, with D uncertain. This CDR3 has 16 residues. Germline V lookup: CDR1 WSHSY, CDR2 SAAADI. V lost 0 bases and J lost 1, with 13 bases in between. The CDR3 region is CASSESVGWSSYEQYF. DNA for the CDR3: TGCGCCAGCAGTGAGTCGGTGGGGTGGAGTTCCTACGAGCAGTACTTC.

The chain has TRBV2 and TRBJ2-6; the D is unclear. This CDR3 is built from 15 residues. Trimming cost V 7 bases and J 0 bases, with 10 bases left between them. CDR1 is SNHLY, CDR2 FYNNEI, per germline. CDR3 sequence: CASNSQSSGANVLTF. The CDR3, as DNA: TGTGCCAGCAACAGCCAGAGCTCTGGGGCCAACGTCCTGACTTTC.

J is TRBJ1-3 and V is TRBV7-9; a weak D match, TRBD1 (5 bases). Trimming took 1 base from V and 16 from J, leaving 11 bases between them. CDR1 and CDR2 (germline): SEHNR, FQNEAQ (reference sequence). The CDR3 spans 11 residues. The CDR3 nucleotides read TGTGCCAGCAGCTTAGGGGACCGAGATTATTTT. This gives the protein CASSLGDRDYF.

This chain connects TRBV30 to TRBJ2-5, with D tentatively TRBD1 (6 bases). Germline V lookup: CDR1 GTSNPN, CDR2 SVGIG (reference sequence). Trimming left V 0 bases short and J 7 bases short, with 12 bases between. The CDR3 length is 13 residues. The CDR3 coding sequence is TGTGCCTGGAGTGTGACAGGTATTGGGACCCAGTACTTC. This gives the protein CAWSVTGIGTQYF.

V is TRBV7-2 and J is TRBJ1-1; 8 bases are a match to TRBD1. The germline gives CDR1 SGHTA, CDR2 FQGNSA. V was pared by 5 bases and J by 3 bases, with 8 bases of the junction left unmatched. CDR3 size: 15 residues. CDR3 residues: CASSPGTGRDTEAFF. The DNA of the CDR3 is TGTGCCAGCAGCCCGGGGACAGGAAGGGACACTGAAGCTTTCTTT.

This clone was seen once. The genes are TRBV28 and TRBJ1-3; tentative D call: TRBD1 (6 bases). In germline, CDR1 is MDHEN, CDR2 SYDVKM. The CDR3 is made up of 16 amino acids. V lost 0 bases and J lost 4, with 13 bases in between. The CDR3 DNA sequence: TGTGCCAGCAGTTTATGGGGGGGCGGGAAAGGAAACACCATATATTTT. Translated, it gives CASSLWGGGKGNTIYF.

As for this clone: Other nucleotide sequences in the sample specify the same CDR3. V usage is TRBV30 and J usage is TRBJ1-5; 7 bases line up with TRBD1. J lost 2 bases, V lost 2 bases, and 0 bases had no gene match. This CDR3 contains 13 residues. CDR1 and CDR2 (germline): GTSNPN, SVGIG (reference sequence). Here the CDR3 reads CAWSTGGNQPQHF. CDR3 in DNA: TGTGCCTGGAGTACAGGGGGCAATCAGCCCCAGCATTTT.

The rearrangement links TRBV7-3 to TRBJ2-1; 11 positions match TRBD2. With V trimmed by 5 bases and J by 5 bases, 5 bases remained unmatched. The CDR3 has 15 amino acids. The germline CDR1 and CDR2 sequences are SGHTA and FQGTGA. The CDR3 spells CASSQIAGGNNEQFF. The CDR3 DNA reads TGTGCCAGCAGCCAGATAGCGGGAGGGAACAATGAGCAGTTCTTC.

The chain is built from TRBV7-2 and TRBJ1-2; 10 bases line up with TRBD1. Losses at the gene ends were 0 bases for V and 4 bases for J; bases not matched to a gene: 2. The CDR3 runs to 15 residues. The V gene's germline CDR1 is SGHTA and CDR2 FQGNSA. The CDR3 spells CASSLAGTGVYGYTF. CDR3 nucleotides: TGTGCCAGCAGCTTAGCAGGGACAGGGGTCTATGGCTACACCTTC.

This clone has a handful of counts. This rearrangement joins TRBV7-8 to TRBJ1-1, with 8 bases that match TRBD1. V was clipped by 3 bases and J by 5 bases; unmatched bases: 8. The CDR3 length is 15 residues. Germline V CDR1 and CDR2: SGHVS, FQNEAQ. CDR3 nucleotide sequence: TGTGCCAGCAGCTTCCAAAGGACAGGGATGACTGAAGCTTTCTTT. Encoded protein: CASSFQRTGMTEAFF.

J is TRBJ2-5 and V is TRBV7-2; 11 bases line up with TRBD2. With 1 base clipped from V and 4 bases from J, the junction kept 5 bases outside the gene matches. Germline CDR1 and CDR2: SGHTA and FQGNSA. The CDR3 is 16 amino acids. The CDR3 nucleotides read TGTGCCAGCAGCTTAGGAGAGACTAGCGGGGTAGAGACCCAGTACTTC. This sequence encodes CASSLGETSGVETQYF. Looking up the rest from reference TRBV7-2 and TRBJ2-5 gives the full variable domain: GAGVSQSPSNKVTEKGKDVELRCDPISGHTALYWYRQSLGQGLEFLIYFQGNSAPDKSGLPSDRFSAERTGGSVSTLTIQRTQQEDSAVYLCASSLGETSGVETQYFGPGTRLLVL.

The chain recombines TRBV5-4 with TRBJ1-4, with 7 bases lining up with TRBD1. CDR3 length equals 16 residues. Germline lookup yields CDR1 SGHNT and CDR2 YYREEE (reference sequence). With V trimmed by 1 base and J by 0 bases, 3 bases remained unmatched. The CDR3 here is CASSLQGVSTNEKLFF. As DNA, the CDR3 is TGTGCCAGCAGCTTGCAGGGGGTGTCAACTAATGAAAAACTGTTTTTT. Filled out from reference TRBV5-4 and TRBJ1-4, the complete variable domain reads ETGVTQSPTHLIKTRGQQVTLRCSSQSGHNTVSWYQQALGQGPQFIFQYYREEENGRGNFPPRFSGLQFPNYSSELNVNALELDDSALYLCASSLQGVSTNEKLFFGSGTQLSVL.

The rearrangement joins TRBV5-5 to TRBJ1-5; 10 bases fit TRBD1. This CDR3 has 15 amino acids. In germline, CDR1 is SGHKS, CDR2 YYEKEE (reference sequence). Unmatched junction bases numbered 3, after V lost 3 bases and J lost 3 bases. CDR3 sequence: CASSWGQGFNQPQHF. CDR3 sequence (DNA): TGTGCCAGCAGCTGGGGACAGGGGTTCAATCAGCCCCAGCATTTT.

CDR3 nucleotide sequence: TGCACCAGCAGCCAAGACCGAGCGGGAGCCTACGAGCAGTACTTC. Protein product: CTSSQDRAGAYEQYF. This chain joins TRBV1 and TRBJ2-7; TRBD2, the table's D call, lacks a check against the DNA. TRBV1 is described as a pseudogene. There are 15 residues in the CDR3.

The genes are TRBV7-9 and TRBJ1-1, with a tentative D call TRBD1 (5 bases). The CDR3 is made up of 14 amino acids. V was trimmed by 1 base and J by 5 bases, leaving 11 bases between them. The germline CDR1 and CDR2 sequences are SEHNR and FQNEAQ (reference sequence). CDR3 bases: TGTGCCAGCAGCTTAGGTGTAAGGGGAACTGAAGCTTTCTTT. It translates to CASSLGVRGTEAFF. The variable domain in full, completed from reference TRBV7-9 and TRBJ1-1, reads DTGVSQNPRHKITKRGQNVTFRCDPISEHNRLYWYRQTLGQGPEFLTYFQNEAQLEKSRLLSDRFSAERPKGSFSTLEIQRTEQGDSAMYLCASSLGVRGTEAFFGQGTRLTVV.

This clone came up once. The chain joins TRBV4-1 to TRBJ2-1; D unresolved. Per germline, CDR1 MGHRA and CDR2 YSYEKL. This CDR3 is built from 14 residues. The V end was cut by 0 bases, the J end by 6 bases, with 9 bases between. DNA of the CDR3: TGCGCCAGCAGCCAAGACCTCTCCGGCAATGAGCAGTTCTTC. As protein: CASSQDLSGNEQFF.

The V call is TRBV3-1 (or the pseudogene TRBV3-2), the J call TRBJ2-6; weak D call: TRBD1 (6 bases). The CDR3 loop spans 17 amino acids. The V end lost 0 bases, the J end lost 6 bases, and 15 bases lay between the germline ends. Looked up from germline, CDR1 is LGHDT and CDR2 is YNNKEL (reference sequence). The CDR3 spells CASSQEGASDKANVLTF. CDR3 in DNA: TGTGCCAGCAGCCAAGAGGGGGCCTCAGATAAGGCCAACGTCCTGACTTTC.

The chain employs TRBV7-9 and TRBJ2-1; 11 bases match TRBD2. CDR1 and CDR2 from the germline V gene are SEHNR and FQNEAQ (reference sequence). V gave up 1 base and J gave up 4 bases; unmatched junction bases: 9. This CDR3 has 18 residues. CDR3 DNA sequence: TGTGCCAGCAGCTTAGAGGGGCTAGCGGGGGGAAATTACAATGAGCAGTTCTTC. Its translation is CASSLEGLAGGNYNEQFF.

DNA of the CDR3: TGTGCCAGCAGCCCTAGGCCGGGAGGTGGCTACACCTTC. It translates to CASSPRPGGGYTF. This chain uses TRBV28 with TRBJ1-2; D gene unclear. CDR1 and CDR2 from the germline V gene are MDHEN and SYDVKM. This CDR3 region has 13 residues. Trimming removed 6 bases at V and 7 bases at J, with 15 bases between.

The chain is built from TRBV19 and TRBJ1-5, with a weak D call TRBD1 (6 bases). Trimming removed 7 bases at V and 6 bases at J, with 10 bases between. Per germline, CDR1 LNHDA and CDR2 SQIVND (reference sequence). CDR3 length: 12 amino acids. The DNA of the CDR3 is TGTGCCAGTAATACAGGGATTCAGCCCCAGCATTTT. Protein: CASNTGIQPQHF.

CDR3 nucleotide sequence: TGTGCCTGCCGGGGTGAGAACACTGAAGCTTTCTTT. Protein sequence: CACRGENTEAFF. The chain employs TRBV30 and TRBJ1-1; D not resolved. Trimming took 6 bases from V and 1 from J, leaving 9 bases between them. The CDR3 loop spans 12 amino acids. CDR1 and CDR2 from the germline V gene are GTSNPN and SVGIG (reference sequence).